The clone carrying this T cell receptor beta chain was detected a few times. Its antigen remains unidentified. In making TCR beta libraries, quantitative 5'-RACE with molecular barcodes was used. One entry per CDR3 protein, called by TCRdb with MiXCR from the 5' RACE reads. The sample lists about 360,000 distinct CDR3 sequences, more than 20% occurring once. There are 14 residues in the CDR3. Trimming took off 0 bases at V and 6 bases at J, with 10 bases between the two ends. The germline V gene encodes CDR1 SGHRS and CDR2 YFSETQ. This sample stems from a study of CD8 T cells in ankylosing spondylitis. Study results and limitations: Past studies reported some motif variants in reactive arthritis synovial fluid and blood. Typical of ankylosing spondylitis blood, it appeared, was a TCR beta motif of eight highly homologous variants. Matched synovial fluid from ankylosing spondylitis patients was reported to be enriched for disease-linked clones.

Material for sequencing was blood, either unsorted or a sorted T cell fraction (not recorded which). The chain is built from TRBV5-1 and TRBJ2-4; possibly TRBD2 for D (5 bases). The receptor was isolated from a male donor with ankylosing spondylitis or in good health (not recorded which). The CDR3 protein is CASSLAGLRNIQYF. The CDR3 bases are TGCGCCAGCAGCTTGGCCGGACTGCGAAACATTCAGTACTTC.